This TCR beta chain emerged from a study of beta chain features in type 1 diabetes. Study-wide results and caveats: TCRB CDR3 length was moderately but significantly reduced in all four CD4+ subsets of Type 1 diabetes patients.

This clone was seen only a few times. Its cognate antigen is unknown. The whole isolated RNA underwent reverse transcription, so sequencing captured expressed TCRB transcripts. Sequenced by immunoSEQ multiplex PCR; TCRdb stores in-frame clones only, minus some. The sample lists about 350,000 clones, roughly a fifth occurring once. V was clipped by 4 bases and J by 5 bases, with 14 bases between them. Germline-derived CDR1 and CDR2 are SGDLS and YYNGEE. The CDR3 totals 14 residues. V is TRBV9 and J is TRBJ2-3; possibly TRBD2 for D (5 bases). Sequenced material: naive CD4+ T cells from blood. The TCR comes from a woman aged 18-35 years in good health. This chain's CDR3 is CASSPERAEDTQYF. The CDR3 DNA reads TGTGCCAGCAGCCCCGAACGAGCGGAAGATACGCAGTATTTT.